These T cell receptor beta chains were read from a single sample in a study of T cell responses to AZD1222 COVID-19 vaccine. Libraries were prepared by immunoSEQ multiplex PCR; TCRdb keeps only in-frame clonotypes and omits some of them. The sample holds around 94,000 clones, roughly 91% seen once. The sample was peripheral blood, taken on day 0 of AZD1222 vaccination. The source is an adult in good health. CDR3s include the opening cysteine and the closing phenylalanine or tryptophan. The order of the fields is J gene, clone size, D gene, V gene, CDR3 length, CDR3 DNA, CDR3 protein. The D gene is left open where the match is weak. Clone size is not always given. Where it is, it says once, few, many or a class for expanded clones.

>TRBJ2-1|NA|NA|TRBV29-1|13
TGCAGCGTTGCTAGGGGGTCGGGCAATGAGCAGTTCTTC
CSVARGSGNEQFF
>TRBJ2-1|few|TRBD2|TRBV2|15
TGTGCCAGCACAGCGCGGGGGGGCCCCTACAATGAGCAGTTCTTC
CASTARGGPYNEQFF
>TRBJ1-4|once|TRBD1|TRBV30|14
TGTGCCTGGAGTGGGGGACAGGGGTATGAAAAACTGTTTTTT
CAWSGGQGYEKLFF
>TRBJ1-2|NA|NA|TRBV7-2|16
TGTGCCAGCAGCTTATTGAGCGGGTTAACTAACTATGGCTACACCTTC
CASSLLSGLTNYGYTF
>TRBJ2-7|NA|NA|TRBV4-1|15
TGCGCCAGCAGTACAGGCTCTAGCCTCGCCTACGAGCAGTACTTC
CASSTGSSLAYEQYF
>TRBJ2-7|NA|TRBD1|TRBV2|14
TGTGCCAGAGGGGGGCGGGACAGGTCGTACGAGCAGTACTTC
CARGGRDRSYEQYF
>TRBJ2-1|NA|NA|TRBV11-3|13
TGTGCCAGCAGCTTAGACCCCGGGAATGAGCAGTTCTTC
CASSLDPGNEQFF
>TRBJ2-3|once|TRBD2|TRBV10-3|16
TGTGCCATCAGTGAAATGGCGGGGGGGGCCACAGATACGCAGTATTTT
CAISEMAGGATDTQYF
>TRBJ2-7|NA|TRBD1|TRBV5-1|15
TGCGCCAGCAGCTTGCAAAGGACAGGGGGCTACGAGCAGTACTTC
CASSLQRTGGYEQYF
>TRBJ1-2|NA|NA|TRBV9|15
TGTGCCAGCAGCGTAGCTGGGCATAATGTGTATGGCTACACCTTC
CASSVAGHNVYGYTF
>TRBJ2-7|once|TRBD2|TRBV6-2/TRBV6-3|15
TGTGCCAGCAGTTACTCGAGCGGGGCCGGCCTCGAGCAGTACTTC
CASSYSSGAGLEQYF
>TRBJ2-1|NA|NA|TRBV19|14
TGTGCCAGTAGTATTCGGACAGCCTACAATGAGCAGTTCTTC
CASSIRTAYNEQFF
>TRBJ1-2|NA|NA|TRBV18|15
TGTGCCAGCTCACCACGGGGGGCAGGAGACTATGGCTACACCTTC
CASSPRGAGDYGYTF
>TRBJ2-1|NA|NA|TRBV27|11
TGTGCCAGCGCGGGCGGGGACAGAAACTTCTTC
CASAGGDRNFF
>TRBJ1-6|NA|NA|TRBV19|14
TGTGCCAGTAGGGTACAAACAAATAATTCACCCCTCCACTTT
CASRVQTNNSPLHF
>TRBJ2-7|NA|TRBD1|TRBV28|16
TGTGCCAGCAGCCCCACGCCGGGACAGGGGAGGCACGAGCAGTACTTC
CASSPTPGQGRHEQYF
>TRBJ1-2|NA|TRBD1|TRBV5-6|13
TGTGCCAGCAGCTTCGGACAGGGATATGGCTACACCTTC
CASSFGQGYGYTF
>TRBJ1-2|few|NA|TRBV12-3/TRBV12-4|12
TGTGCCAGCAGCCGCTTGGGCTATGGCTACACCTTC
CASSRLGYGYTF
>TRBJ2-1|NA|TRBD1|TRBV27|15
TGTGCCAGCAGCCATGGGGGGACAGGGGAAAATGAGCAGTTCTTC
CASSHGGTGENEQFF
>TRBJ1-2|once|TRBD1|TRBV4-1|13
TGCGCCAGCAGCCAAGATCGACAGGGTCCTGACACCTTC
CASSQDRQGPDTF
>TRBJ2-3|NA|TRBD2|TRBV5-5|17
TGTGCCAGCAGCATCGGGACTAGCGGGGGGGTTACAGATACGCAGTATTTT
CASSIGTSGGVTDTQYF
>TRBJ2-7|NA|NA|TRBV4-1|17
TGCGCCAGCAGCCAAGATAGGTTCGAGACTAGGGGACGAAGGCAGTACTTC
CASSQDRFETRGRRQYF
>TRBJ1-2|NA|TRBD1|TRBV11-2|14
TGTGCCAGCAGCTTAGGGTCAGGGGGCGTTGGCTACACCTTC
CASSLGSGGVGYTF
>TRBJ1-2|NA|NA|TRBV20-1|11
TGCAGTGCTAGAGAGGGGGGGGGCTACACCTTC
CSAREGGGYTF
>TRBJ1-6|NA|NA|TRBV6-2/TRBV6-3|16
TGTGCCAGCAGTCTTCAAACCGGGACTGGACCTTCACCCCTCCACTTT
CASSLQTGTGPSPLHF
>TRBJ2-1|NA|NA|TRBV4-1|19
TGCGCCAGCAGCCAAGATAGCGGATTTACAGGGGTACAGTACAATGAGCAGTTCTTC
CASSQDSGFTGVQYNEQFF
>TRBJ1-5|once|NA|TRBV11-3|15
TGTGCCAGCAGGGAGACAGGTTATAGCAATCAGCCCCAGCATTTT
CASRETGYSNQPQHF
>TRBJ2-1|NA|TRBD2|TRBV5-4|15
TGTGCCAGCAGCTCAAGCGGGGGCCATTACAATGAGCAGTTCTTC
CASSSSGGHYNEQFF
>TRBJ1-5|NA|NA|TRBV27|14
TGTGCCAGCGCCTGGAGGGGAGGCAATCAGCCCCAGCATTTT
CASAWRGGNQPQHF
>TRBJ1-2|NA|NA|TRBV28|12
TGTGCCAGCAGGTACAGGGCTGATGGCTACACCTTC
CASRYRADGYTF
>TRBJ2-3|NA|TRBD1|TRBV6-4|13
TGTGCCAGTCGACAGGGGGCAGGAGATACGCAGTATTTT
CASRQGAGDTQYF
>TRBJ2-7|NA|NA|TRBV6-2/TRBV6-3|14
TGTGCCAGCAGCCCCCGTCGGGGGCGGGACGAGCAGTACTTC
CASSPRRGRDEQYF
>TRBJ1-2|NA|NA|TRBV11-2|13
TGTGCCAGCAGCCCTCATATAAACTATGGCTACACCTTC
CASSPHINYGYTF
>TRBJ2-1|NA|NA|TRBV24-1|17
TGTGCCACCAGTGACGCGGGCCCCCGCAGCTCCTACAATGAGCAGTTCTTC
CATSDAGPRSSYNEQFF
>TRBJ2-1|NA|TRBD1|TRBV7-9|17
TGTGCCAGCAGCTTAGTGGCAGGGGGCATCATCGACAATGAGCAGTTCTTC
CASSLVAGGIIDNEQFF
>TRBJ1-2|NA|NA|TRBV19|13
TGTGCCAGTAGGGGGGGCGAATACTATGGCTACACCTTC
CASRGGEYYGYTF
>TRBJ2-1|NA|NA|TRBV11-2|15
TGTGCCAGCAGCCGGCCCTGGGGAAGGGACAATGAGCAGTTCTTC
CASSRPWGRDNEQFF